A selection of T cell receptor beta chains follows, all from one sample in a study of a mutant IDH1 vaccine in newly diagnosed glioma. Their cognate antigens are unknown. The assay was immunoSEQ multiplex PCR, and TCRdb's table has in-frame clones only and misses some. The repertoire holds about 120,000 clones, with roughly nine tenths as singletons. Sequenced material: PBMCs, taken from a glioma patient whose treatment included an IDH1 peptide vaccine. These receptor sequences come from a woman aged 45-65 years with glioma. Both conserved end residues are part of each CDR3. D genes are given only for firm matches. For some rows the clone size is stated as once, few or many, or as a class when expanded; others skip it.

v_gene: TRBV27; j_gene: TRBJ2-3; d_gene: TRBD1; abundance: NA; CDR3nt: TGTGCCAGCAGTTATACCGGGACAGGGAAGGGAGATACGCAGTATTTT; CDR3aa: CASSYTGTGKGDTQYF
v_gene: TRBV28; j_gene: TRBJ2-5; d_gene: TRBD2; abundance: NA; CDR3nt: TGTGCCAGCACCAACGCGGGGGGGAGCGAGACCCAGTACTTC; CDR3aa: CASTNAGGSETQYF
v_gene: TRBV7-3; j_gene: TRBJ2-2; d_gene: NA; abundance: NA; CDR3nt: TGTGCCAGCAGCTTACTCCCCCTTAACACCGGGGAGCTGTTTTTT; CDR3aa: CASSLLPLNTGELFF
v_gene: TRBV7-9; j_gene: TRBJ1-2; d_gene: TRBD1; abundance: NA; CDR3nt: TGTGCCAGCAGCCCAACCCGGGACAGGGGGCTGGACTATGGCTACACCTTC; CDR3aa: CASSPTRDRGLDYGYTF
v_gene: TRBV27; j_gene: TRBJ1-4; d_gene: NA; abundance: NA; CDR3nt: TGTGCCAGTAGCGGAAGCGGCGGAAAACTGTTTTTT; CDR3aa: CASSGSGGKLFF
v_gene: TRBV9; j_gene: TRBJ2-3; d_gene: NA; abundance: NA; CDR3nt: TGTGCCAGCAGTTTAGACTTGAGCACAGATACGCAGTATTTT; CDR3aa: CASSLDLSTDTQYF
v_gene: TRBV28; j_gene: TRBJ1-2; d_gene: NA; abundance: NA; CDR3nt: TGTGCCAGCAGTTTCGTGGGCTATGGCTACACCTTC; CDR3aa: CASSFVGYGYTF
v_gene: TRBV7-9; j_gene: TRBJ2-7; d_gene: NA; abundance: NA; CDR3nt: TGTGCCAGCAGCTTCATTGGGGAACCCTCCTACGAGCAGTACTTC; CDR3aa: CASSFIGEPSYEQYF
v_gene: TRBV5-8; j_gene: TRBJ2-5; d_gene: NA; abundance: NA; CDR3nt: TGTGCCAGCAGCTTGATCTATGGGACCCAGTACTTC; CDR3aa: CASSLIYGTQYF
v_gene: TRBV4-2; j_gene: TRBJ2-1; d_gene: TRBD2; abundance: NA; CDR3nt: TGTGCCAGCAGCCAAATAGCGGGAGCCCTTTACAATGAGCAGTTCTTC; CDR3aa: CASSQIAGALYNEQFF
v_gene: TRBV5-8; j_gene: TRBJ1-1; d_gene: NA; abundance: NA; CDR3nt: TGTGCCAGCAGGGGGAAACTTGCTATGAACACTGAAGCTTTCTTT; CDR3aa: CASRGKLAMNTEAFF
v_gene: TRBV9; j_gene: TRBJ1-4; d_gene: NA; abundance: NA; CDR3nt: TGTGCCAGCAGCGTAGGTTTGGTGGGGGAAAAACTGTTTTTT; CDR3aa: CASSVGLVGEKLFF
v_gene: TRBV11-1; j_gene: TRBJ1-2; d_gene: NA; abundance: NA; CDR3nt: TGTGCCAGCAGCTTTCCGCGCACTGAGGACAGATATGGCTACACCTTC; CDR3aa: CASSFPRTEDRYGYTF
v_gene: TRBV10-3; j_gene: TRBJ1-1; d_gene: TRBD1; abundance: NA; CDR3nt: TGTGCCATCAGGGGGACAGGTAGTAATCGGAACACTGAAGCTTTCTTT; CDR3aa: CAIRGTGSNRNTEAFF
v_gene: TRBV28; j_gene: TRBJ2-7; d_gene: TRBD2; abundance: once; CDR3nt: TGTGCCAGCAGTTCACTAGCGGGCACATCCTACGAGCAGTACTTC; CDR3aa: CASSSLAGTSYEQYF
v_gene: TRBV19; j_gene: TRBJ1-2; d_gene: TRBD1; abundance: NA; CDR3nt: TGTGCCAGCCTAGACAGGGTGGACTATGGCTACACCTTC; CDR3aa: CASLDRVDYGYTF
v_gene: TRBV4-1; j_gene: TRBJ1-5; d_gene: NA; abundance: NA; CDR3nt: TGCGCCAGCAGCCAAGATGCCCGGGACGGACAGCCCCAGCATTTT; CDR3aa: CASSQDARDGQPQHF
v_gene: TRBV6-4; j_gene: TRBJ1-6; d_gene: NA; abundance: NA; CDR3nt: TGTGCCAGCAGTGACAGGGGAGGCTCACCCCTCCACTTT; CDR3aa: CASSDRGGSPLHF
v_gene: TRBV30; j_gene: TRBJ2-5; d_gene: TRBD2; abundance: NA; CDR3nt: TGTGCCTGGAGGCACCTTAGCGGGAGCGTCCAAGAGACCCAGTACTTC; CDR3aa: CAWRHLSGSVQETQYF
v_gene: TRBV10-3; j_gene: TRBJ2-1; d_gene: TRBD1; abundance: NA; CDR3nt: TGTGCCATCAGTGATATACGGGGACAGGGACCCCAGGGCAGCTACAATGAGCAGTTCTTC; CDR3aa: CAISDIRGQGPQGSYNEQFF
v_gene: TRBV6-6; j_gene: TRBJ1-1; d_gene: TRBD1; abundance: once; CDR3nt: TGTGCCAGCAGAACAGGGGTAGGGACTGAAGCTTTCTTT; CDR3aa: CASRTGVGTEAFF
v_gene: TRBV19; j_gene: TRBJ1-2; d_gene: TRBD1; abundance: NA; CDR3nt: TGTGCCAGTAGTATGGATAAGAACAGGGGTATCCTTCACTATGGCTACACCTTC; CDR3aa: CASSMDKNRGILHYGYTF
v_gene: TRBV4-1; j_gene: TRBJ1-5; d_gene: NA; abundance: NA; CDR3nt: TGCGCCAGCAGCCCCGGTGGTGGTCGGAATCAGCCCCAGCATTTT; CDR3aa: CASSPGGGRNQPQHF
v_gene: TRBV18; j_gene: TRBJ2-4; d_gene: TRBD1; abundance: once; CDR3nt: TGTGCCAGCTCACCACCGGGACAGGGGATTGGAAACATTCAGTACTTC; CDR3aa: CASSPPGQGIGNIQYF
v_gene: TRBV9; j_gene: TRBJ1-1; d_gene: NA; abundance: NA; CDR3nt: TGTGCCAGCAGCGTGGGGGGGTCCGGCACTGAAGCTTTCTTT; CDR3aa: CASSVGGSGTEAFF
v_gene: TRBV5-8; j_gene: TRBJ1-2; d_gene: NA; abundance: NA; CDR3nt: TGTGCCAGCAGCCACCAGTCCAGCTATGGCTACACCTTC; CDR3aa: CASSHQSSYGYTF
v_gene: TRBV7-9; j_gene: TRBJ2-5; d_gene: TRBD2; abundance: NA; CDR3nt: TGCGCCAGCAGCTTACAGGGACTAGCGGAGCTCCAGTACTTC; CDR3aa: CASSLQGLAELQYF
v_gene: TRBV28; j_gene: TRBJ1-5; d_gene: NA; abundance: NA; CDR3nt: TGTGCCAGCAGTTTACCCATCTCAAGGATGTATAGCAATCAGCCCCAGCATTTT; CDR3aa: CASSLPISRMYSNQPQHF
v_gene: TRBV5-1; j_gene: TRBJ1-1; d_gene: NA; abundance: NA; CDR3nt: TGCGCCAGCAGTTGGTCACCTCAGAACACTGAAGCTTTCTTT; CDR3aa: CASSWSPQNTEAFF
v_gene: TRBV19; j_gene: TRBJ1-1; d_gene: NA; abundance: NA; CDR3nt: TGTGCCAGTAGTCCGCAGGGGATCCCTGAAGCTTTCTTT; CDR3aa: CASSPQGIPEAFF
v_gene: TRBV29-1; j_gene: TRBJ2-3; d_gene: NA; abundance: NA; CDR3nt: TGCAGCGGCAACAGGGTTGGAGATACGCAGTATTTT; CDR3aa: CSGNRVGDTQYF
v_gene: TRBV20-1; j_gene: TRBJ2-1; d_gene: NA; abundance: NA; CDR3nt: TGCAGTGCTAGTAACGGGCAGTTCTTC; CDR3aa: CSASNGQFF
v_gene: TRBV5-1; j_gene: TRBJ2-1; d_gene: TRBD2; abundance: NA; CDR3nt: TGCGCCAGCAGCCCCTCCTTAGCGGGAGAGAATGAGCAGTTCTTC; CDR3aa: CASSPSLAGENEQFF
v_gene: TRBV5-5; j_gene: TRBJ1-4; d_gene: NA; abundance: NA; CDR3nt: TGTGCCAGCAGCTTATCCGGGGGAGGTGAAAAACTGTTTTTT; CDR3aa: CASSLSGGGEKLFF
v_gene: TRBV7-9; j_gene: TRBJ2-3; d_gene: TRBD2; abundance: NA; CDR3nt: TGTGCCAGCAGCCCCGGACTAGCGGGAGGGGCAGATACGCAGTATTTT; CDR3aa: CASSPGLAGGADTQYF
v_gene: TRBV27; j_gene: TRBJ1-2; d_gene: TRBD1; abundance: NA; CDR3nt: TGTGCCAGCAGGACAGGGGCCAGTTCTTTACGTGGCTACACCTTC; CDR3aa: CASRTGASSLRGYTF
v_gene: TRBV6-1; j_gene: TRBJ1-1; d_gene: NA; abundance: NA; CDR3nt: TGTGCCAGCAGTGTCCGGGGCAGCGACACTGAAGCTTTCTTT; CDR3aa: CASSVRGSDTEAFF
v_gene: TRBV30; j_gene: TRBJ2-3; d_gene: NA; abundance: NA; CDR3nt: TGTGCCTGGAGTTGGTTAGCGGCAGATACGCAGTATTTT; CDR3aa: CAWSWLAADTQYF
v_gene: TRBV9; j_gene: TRBJ2-7; d_gene: TRBD1; abundance: NA; CDR3nt: TGTGCCAGCAGCGCACAGGGGCCTACCTACGAGCAGTACTTC; CDR3aa: CASSAQGPTYEQYF
v_gene: TRBV18; j_gene: TRBJ2-5; d_gene: NA; abundance: once; CDR3nt: TGTGCCAGCTCACCCCAGCCTTCAGGGGAGCAGTACTTC; CDR3aa: CASSPQPSGEQYF
v_gene: TRBV5-4; j_gene: TRBJ1-1; d_gene: NA; abundance: NA; CDR3nt: TGTGCCAGCAGCTCAGGAAAGGCCACTGAAGCTTTCTTT; CDR3aa: CASSSGKATEAFF
v_gene: TRBV7-9; j_gene: TRBJ2-7; d_gene: NA; abundance: once; CDR3nt: TGTGCCAGCAGCTTAAGTGGGCTCCCTTACGAGCAGTACTTC; CDR3aa: CASSLSGLPYEQYF
v_gene: TRBV7-2; j_gene: TRBJ2-7; d_gene: NA; abundance: NA; CDR3nt: TGTGCCAGCAGCTTACCGAGTACCTACGAGCAGTACTTC; CDR3aa: CASSLPSTYEQYF
v_gene: TRBV4-1; j_gene: TRBJ1-4; d_gene: NA; abundance: NA; CDR3nt: TGCGCCAGCAGCCAAGATCGGGGGGCAGGGAATAATGAAAAACTGTTTTTT; CDR3aa: CASSQDRGAGNNEKLFF
v_gene: TRBV27; j_gene: TRBJ2-7; d_gene: TRBD1; abundance: NA; CDR3nt: TGTGCCAGCAGTTCCGGGACAGGCCGCTACGAGCAGTACTTC; CDR3aa: CASSSGTGRYEQYF
v_gene: TRBV10-3; j_gene: TRBJ2-3; d_gene: NA; abundance: NA; CDR3nt: TGTGCCATCAGTGGTCGGGATAGCGGAGATACGCAGTATTTT; CDR3aa: CAISGRDSGDTQYF
v_gene: TRBV5-5; j_gene: TRBJ1-1; d_gene: NA; abundance: NA; CDR3nt: TGTGCCAGCAGCTTGCTTGATGAAGCTTTCTTT; CDR3aa: CASSLLDEAFF
v_gene: TRBV11-2; j_gene: TRBJ1-2; d_gene: NA; abundance: NA; CDR3nt: TGTGCCAGCAGCTTGCTGGGACCAGCTAACTATGGCTACACCTTC; CDR3aa: CASSLLGPANYGYTF
v_gene: TRBV10-3; j_gene: TRBJ2-7; d_gene: NA; abundance: NA; CDR3nt: TGTGCCATCAGGACCCCCGACGCCTACGAGCAGTACTTC; CDR3aa: CAIRTPDAYEQYF
v_gene: TRBV2; j_gene: TRBJ1-5; d_gene: NA; abundance: NA; CDR3nt: TGTGCCAGCAATCAAAGGGGTGGGGATCAGCCCCAGCATTTT; CDR3aa: CASNQRGGDQPQHF
v_gene: TRBV30; j_gene: TRBJ1-2; d_gene: NA; abundance: NA; CDR3nt: TGTGCCTGGAGTGTGAGGAGGGAAGAGGGCTACACCTTC; CDR3aa: CAWSVRREEGYTF
v_gene: TRBV10-2; j_gene: TRBJ2-1; d_gene: NA; abundance: NA; CDR3nt: TGCGCCAGCAGTGAAAACCTTGGAAGGGGTGGGATGGATGAGCAGTTCTTC; CDR3aa: CASSENLGRGGMDEQFF
v_gene: TRBV6-5; j_gene: TRBJ1-5; d_gene: NA; abundance: once; CDR3nt: TGTGCCAGCGCTGGGCAGCACCAGCCCCAGCATTTT; CDR3aa: CASAGQHQPQHF
v_gene: TRBV7-6; j_gene: TRBJ1-1; d_gene: NA; abundance: NA; CDR3nt: TGTGCCAGCAGCCCCGGGGAGGATATCCGGGCGCAGACTGAAGCTTTCTTT; CDR3aa: CASSPGEDIRAQTEAFF
v_gene: TRBV18; j_gene: TRBJ2-6; d_gene: NA; abundance: NA; CDR3nt: TGTGCCAGCTCACCAGGCCCCCCGGCAGCTCACAGCTCTGGGGCCAACGTCCTGACTTTC; CDR3aa: CASSPGPPAAHSSGANVLTF
v_gene: TRBV2; j_gene: TRBJ1-2; d_gene: NA; abundance: NA; CDR3nt: TGTGCCAGCAGAGTGCCTCCCGGCTACACCTTC; CDR3aa: CASRVPPGYTF
v_gene: TRBV30; j_gene: TRBJ2-1; d_gene: NA; abundance: NA; CDR3nt: TGTGCCTGGAGCGGAGACAAGGATGAGCAGTTCTTC; CDR3aa: CAWSGDKDEQFF